Sequencing of this TCR beta chain was carried out in a study of CD8 T cells in ankylosing spondylitis (dated by TCRdb to about 2017). The study in broad terms: The study set out to find disease-linked TCR variants by profiling T cell receptor beta repertoires in ankylosing spondylitis patients and healthy donors. The full study cohort was made up of about 25 ankylosing spondylitis patients and 108 healthy donors. Samples of peripheral blood were taken, and for ankylosing spondylitis patients, synovial fluid was collected as well.

In its sample, this clonotype was seen many times. Its cognate antigen has yet to be identified. No clone much larger than this one lies a single base away; base qualities are absent. The germline ends are 5 bases apart after V is trimmed by 0 bases and J by 2 bases. The CDR3, from cysteine to phenylalanine, totals 13 residues. The retained sequence is limited to the CDR3, 39 bases, with the frame set at the first base. Via the germline V gene, CDR1 is SQVTM and CDR2 ANQGSEA. Sequenced on an Illumina HiSeq 2500. Quantitative 5'-RACE with molecular barcodes was the method used to prepare the TCR beta libraries. As for the original processing: A new computational method based on a probabilistic model of VDJ rearrangement was used to identify disease-linked TCR variants. The raw public reads went through TCRdb reprocessing: fastp at Q25, MiXCR clone calling, in-frame beta chains kept. Rows with a matching CDR3 protein are joined into one entry that keeps the most common DNA and genes. None of the V and J calls come from the authors' own analysis; TCRdb made them. Across this sample there are more than 150,000 distinct CDR3 sequences, with 15% to 20% seen only once. The ten largest clonotypes hold more than 3.5% of the sample.

What the research found in general, with its limitations: A TCR beta motif made up of eight or nine highly homologous amino acid variants appeared to be characteristic of blood from ankylosing spondylitis patients. Some motif variants had previously been reported in the synovial fluid and blood of reactive arthritis patients, which suggests shared mechanisms of disease initiation. According to the report, matched synovial fluid samples from ankylosing spondylitis patients were significantly enriched for the disease-linked clones. A CD8+ phenotype was shown by the disease-linked clones, which were found at relatively low frequencies in peripheral blood.

The sequencing sample was made of blood, either unsorted or a sorted T cell fraction (not recorded which). The receptor was isolated from a male donor aged 10 to 35 with ankylosing spondylitis or in good health (not recorded which). Donor details come from another sample of the same person, matched by shared clones. The receptor chain draws on TRBV29-1 and TRBJ2-1, with a tentative D gene TRBD1 over 5 matching bases. CDR3 sequence: CSVEEQAYNEQFF. The sequenced DNA: TGCAGCGTTGAAGAACAGGCCTACAATGAGCAGTTCTTC.